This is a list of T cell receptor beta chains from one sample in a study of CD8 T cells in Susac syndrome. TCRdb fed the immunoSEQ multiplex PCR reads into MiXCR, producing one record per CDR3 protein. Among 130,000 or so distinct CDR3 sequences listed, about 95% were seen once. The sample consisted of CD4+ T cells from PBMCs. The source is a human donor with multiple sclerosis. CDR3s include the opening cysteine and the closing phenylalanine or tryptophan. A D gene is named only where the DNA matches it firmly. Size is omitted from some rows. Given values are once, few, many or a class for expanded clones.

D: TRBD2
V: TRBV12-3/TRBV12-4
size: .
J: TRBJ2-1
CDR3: CASSSTAGGPTGF
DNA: TGTGCCAGCAGTTCTACAGCGGGAGGGCCGACGGGTTTC

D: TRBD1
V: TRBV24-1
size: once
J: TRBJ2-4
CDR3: CATSGSTGEDLNIQYF
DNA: TGTGCCACCAGCGGCTCGACAGGGGAGGACCTAAACATTCAGTACTTC

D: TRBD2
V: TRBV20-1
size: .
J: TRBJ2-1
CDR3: CSALGLAGAEEQFF
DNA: TGCAGTGCACTGGGACTAGCGGGAGCTGAGGAGCAGTTCTTC

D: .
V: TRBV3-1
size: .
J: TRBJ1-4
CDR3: CASSWRSTNEKLFF
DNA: TGTGCCAGCAGCTGGAGATCAACTAATGAAAAACTGTTTTTT

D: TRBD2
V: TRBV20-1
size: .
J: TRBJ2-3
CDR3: CSAGLASTDTQYF
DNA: TGCAGTGCCGGACTAGCTAGCACAGATACGCAGTATTTT

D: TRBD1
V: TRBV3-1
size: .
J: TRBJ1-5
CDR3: CASSQDLGTASNQPQHF
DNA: TGTGCCAGCAGCCAAGATCTTGGGACAGCCAGCAATCAGCCCCAGCATTTT

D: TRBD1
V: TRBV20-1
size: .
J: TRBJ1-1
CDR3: CSARGQGENTEAFF
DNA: TGCAGTGCTAGAGGGCAGGGGGAGAACACTGAAGCTTTCTTT

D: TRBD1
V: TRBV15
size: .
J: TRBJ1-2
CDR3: CATSRAGDSNYGYTF
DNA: TGTGCCACCAGCAGAGCTGGGGACAGTAACTATGGCTACACCTTC

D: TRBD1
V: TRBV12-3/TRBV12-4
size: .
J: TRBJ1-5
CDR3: CASSRMGQGNQPQHF
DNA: TGTGCCAGCAGCCGAATGGGACAGGGAAATCAGCCCCAGCATTTT

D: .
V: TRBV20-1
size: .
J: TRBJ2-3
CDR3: CSASVQGNKADTQYF
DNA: TGCAGTGCTAGCGTACAGGGAAATAAGGCAGATACGCAGTATTTT

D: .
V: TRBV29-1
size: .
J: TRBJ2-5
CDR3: CSVDPPGLEETQYF
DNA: TGCAGCGTTGATCCCCCGGGACTTGAAGAGACCCAGTACTTC

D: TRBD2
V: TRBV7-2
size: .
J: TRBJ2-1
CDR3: CASSLTSGNYNEQFF
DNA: TGTGCCAGCAGCTTGACTAGCGGGAACTACAATGAGCAGTTCTTC

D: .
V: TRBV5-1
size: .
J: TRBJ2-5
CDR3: CASSHGQSETQYF
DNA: TGCGCCAGCAGTCATGGCCAGAGCGAGACCCAGTACTTC

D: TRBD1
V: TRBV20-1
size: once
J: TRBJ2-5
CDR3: CSAARDSGTAETQYF
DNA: TGCAGTGCTGCCCGGGACAGTGGGACCGCAGAGACCCAGTACTTC

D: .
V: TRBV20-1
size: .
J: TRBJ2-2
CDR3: CSARMLGQANTGELFF
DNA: TGCAGTGCTAGAATGTTAGGGCAGGCGAACACCGGGGAGCTGTTTTTT

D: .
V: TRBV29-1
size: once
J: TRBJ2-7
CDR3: CSVEIGPYEQYF
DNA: TGCAGCGTTGAGATAGGACCTTACGAGCAGTACTTC

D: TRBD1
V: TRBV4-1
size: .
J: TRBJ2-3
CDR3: CASSQKGPGQIPDTQYF
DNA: TGCGCCAGCAGCCAGAAGGGACCGGGACAGATACCAGATACGCAGTATTTT

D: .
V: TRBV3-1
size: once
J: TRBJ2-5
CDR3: CASSQERAGFGETQYF
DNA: TGTGCCAGCAGCCAAGAACGGGCAGGGTTTGGAGAGACCCAGTACTTC

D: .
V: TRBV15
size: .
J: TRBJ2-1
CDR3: CATSRDLGGVSNEQFF
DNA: TGTGCCACCAGCAGAGATCTCGGAGGGGTTAGCAATGAGCAGTTCTTC

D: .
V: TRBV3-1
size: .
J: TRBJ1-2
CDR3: CASSQRDYGYTF
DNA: TGTGCCAGCAGCCAAAGGGACTATGGCTACACCTTC

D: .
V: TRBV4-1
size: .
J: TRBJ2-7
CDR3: CASSQSNRPYEQYF
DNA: TGCGCCAGCAGCCAGAGTAATCGTCCCTACGAGCAGTACTTC

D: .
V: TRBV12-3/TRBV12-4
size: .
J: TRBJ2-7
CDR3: CASSRQSYEQYF
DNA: TGTGCCAGCAGTCGACAGTCCTACGAGCAGTACTTC

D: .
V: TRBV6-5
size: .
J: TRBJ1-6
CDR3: CASSYGNSPLHF
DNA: TGTGCCAGCAGTTATGGAAATTCACCCCTCCACTTT

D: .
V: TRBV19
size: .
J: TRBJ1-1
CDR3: CASKSTGWNTEAFF
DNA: TGTGCCAGTAAATCAACCGGATGGAACACTGAAGCTTTCTTT

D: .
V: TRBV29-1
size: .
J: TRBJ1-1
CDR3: CSVPGGRGNTEAFF
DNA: TGCAGCGTCCCAGGTGGCAGGGGGAACACTGAAGCTTTCTTT

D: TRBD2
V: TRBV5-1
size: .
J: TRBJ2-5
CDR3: CASSLGLATQETQYF
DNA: TGCGCCAGCAGCTTGGGACTAGCAACCCAAGAGACCCAGTACTTC

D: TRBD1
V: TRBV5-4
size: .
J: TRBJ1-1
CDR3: CATGQGMDTEAFF
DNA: TGTGCCACCGGACAGGGGATGGATACTGAAGCTTTCTTT

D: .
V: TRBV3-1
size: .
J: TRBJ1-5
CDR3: CASSQDRRVSGNQPQHF
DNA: TGTGCCAGCAGCCAAGATAGAAGGGTATCGGGCAATCAGCCCCAGCATTTT

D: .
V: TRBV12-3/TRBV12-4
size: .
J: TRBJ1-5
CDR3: CASSRDTVQPQHF
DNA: TGTGCCAGCAGCCGTGACACGGTTCAGCCCCAGCATTTT

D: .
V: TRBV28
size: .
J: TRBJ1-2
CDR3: CASSFNRQGDGYTF
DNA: TGTGCCAGCAGTTTCAACCGGCAGGGCGATGGCTACACCTTC

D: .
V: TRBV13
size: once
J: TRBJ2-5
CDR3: CASSLISTPRGTQYF
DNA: TGTGCCAGCAGCTTAATTTCGACCCCGCGGGGGACCCAGTACTTC

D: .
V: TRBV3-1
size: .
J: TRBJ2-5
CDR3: CASSQALRETQYF
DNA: TGTGCCAGCAGCCAAGCCCTCCGAGAGACCCAGTACTTC